The 15 T cell receptor beta chains presented below share a single source sample, sequenced in a study of cytomegalovirus exposure and HLA in healthy donors. Vbeta (60) and Jbeta (13) primers were used in the PCR. Clones were sequenced by immunoSEQ multiplex PCR, and TCRdb holds only the in-frame ones, with some missing. The data hold fewer than 200,000 clones, with 68% observed a single time. Sequenced: PBMCs. The receptors were gathered from a woman in her 40s in good health and CMV-seropositive.

This chain joins TRBV29-1 and TRBJ1-3; D possibly corresponds to TRBD1 (5 bases). The CDR3 is 14 residues long. Germline V gene sequence: CDR1 SQVTM, CDR2 ANQGSEA. V shed 7 bases and J shed 5 bases, with 18 bases lying between them. The CDR3, as DNA: TGCAGCGCAGCAAGGGGAGGTGGTCGAAACACCATATATTTT. Its translation is CSAARGGGRNTIYF.

This clone came up once. The V gene is TRBV19, the J gene TRBJ2-6; TRBD2 matches at 8 bases. Germline loops: CDR1 LNHDA, CDR2 SQIVND (reference sequence). Unmatched junction bases numbered 5, after V lost 7 bases and J lost 0 bases. The CDR3 sequence is 16 residues long. The CDR3 region is CASTGRGDSGANVLTF. CDR3 sequence (DNA): TGTGCCAGTACCGGGCGGGGGGACTCTGGGGCCAACGTCCTGACTTTC.

Here the CDR3 DNA reads TGTGCCAGCTCACCACTTGGCAGGGATCAAGCTTTCTTT. Translating gives CASSPLGRDQAFF. The rearrangement uses TRBV18 and TRBJ1-1; TRBD1 might be the D (5 bases). Germline V gene sequence: CDR1 KGHSH, CDR2 LQKENI. The V gene lost 1 base and the J gene lost 9 bases, with 12 bases spanning the gap. The CDR3 contains 13 residues. Together with reference TRBV18 and TRBJ1-1, the CDR3 gives the full variable domain: NAGVMQNPRHLVRRRGQEARLRCSPMKGHSHVYWYRQLPEEGLKFMVYLQKENIIDESGMPKERFSAEFPKEGPSILRIQQVVRGDSAAYFCASSPLGRDQAFFGQGTRLTVV.

This chain links TRBV2 with TRBJ2-5, with 7 bases matching TRBD1. The CDR3 is made up of 14 amino acids. V shed 5 bases, J shed 5 bases, and the junction held 8 bases outside the gene matches. Germline V gene lookup returns CDR1 SNHLY and CDR2 FYNNEI. In DNA, the CDR3 is TGTGCCAGCAGTCCCTCGACAGGGAGTGAGACCCAGTACTTC. It is translated as CASSPSTGSETQYF.

This clone came up a few times. One junction end disagrees with the germline gene, perhaps due to a read error. The chain carries TRBV4-3 and TRBJ1-2; a possible D gene is TRBD1 (6 bases). Germline CDR1 LGHNA, CDR2 YSLEER. The CDR3 extends over 13 amino acids. The CDR3 DNA sequence: TGCGCCAGCAGCCAAGAAACGGGACATGGCTACCCCTTC. Protein product: CASSQETGHGYPF.

V gene TRBV7-3 combines with J gene TRBJ1-1, with a tentative D call TRBD1 (6 bases). This CDR3 has 16 residues. The V gene lost 5 bases and the J gene lost 0 bases, with 16 bases spanning the gap. The germline CDR1 and CDR2 sequences are SGHTA and FQGTGA. In nucleotides, the CDR3 is TGTGCCAGCAGCCCATTGCGGGGGGCCCTGAACACTGAAGCTTTCTTT. Its protein is CASSPLRGALNTEAFF.

The chain combines TRBV5-5 with TRBJ1-4; unclear D gene. Trimming removed 0 bases at V and 6 bases at J, with 3 bases between. The CDR3 is made up of 12 amino acids. The V gene's germline CDR1 is SGHKS and CDR2 YYEKEE (reference sequence). In nucleotides, the CDR3 is TGTGCCAGCAGCTTGGCTGATGAAAAACTGTTTTTT. As protein: CASSLADEKLFF.

The rearrangement links TRBV28 to TRBJ2-1, with D unresolved. Germline loops: CDR1 MDHEN, CDR2 SYDVKM. Trimming took 7 bases from V and 3 from J, leaving 10 bases between them. CDR3 length: 13 residues. The CDR3 spells CASITRFYNEQFF. The CDR3 DNA sequence: TGTGCCAGCATAACGCGCTTCTACAATGAGCAGTTCTTC.

This rearrangement joins TRBV28 to TRBJ1-5, with 9 bases aligning to TRBD1. Germline-derived CDR1 and CDR2 are MDHEN and SYDVKM. The CDR3 is 14 residues long. Trimming took 7 bases from V and 5 from J; bases not matched to a gene: 6. The chain's CDR3 is CASTSGQGYQPQHF. The CDR3 nucleotides are TGTGCCAGCACCTCCGGACAGGGGTATCAGCCCCAGCATTTT. Using reference TRBV28 and TRBJ1-5 for the parts outside the CDR3, the full variable domain is DVKVTQSSRYLVKRTGEKVFLECVQDMDHENMFWYRQDPGLGLRLIYFSYDVKMKEKGDIPEGYSVSREKKERFSLILESASTNQTSMYLCASTSGQGYQPQHFGDGTRLSIL.

This clone occurred once. This rearrangement joins TRBV6-5 to TRBJ1-1; D ambiguous. V was shortened by 6 bases and J by 1 base, with 9 bases between the two germline ends. This CDR3 contains 13 residues. Germline loops: CDR1 MNHEY, CDR2 SVGAGI. Here the CDR3 DNA reads TGTGCCAGCAGCCCAGGCAAGAACACTGAAGCTTTCTTT. This encodes CASSPGKNTEAFF.

DNA for the CDR3: TGCGCCAGCAGCCACGACTGGGCTAGGCAGGGGGCAAGTTACGAGCAGTACTTC. Protein product: CASSHDWARQGASYEQYF. The chain recombines TRBV4-3 with TRBJ2-7; 8 bases map to TRBD1. This CDR3 contains 18 residues. V shed 3 bases, J shed 4 bases, and the junction held 17 bases outside the gene matches. Germline CDR1 reads LGHNA; CDR2 reads YSLEER.

The table lists this clone with a few counts. CDR3 sequence: CASSQDPTTDLLTEAFF. CDR3 DNA sequence: TGCGCCAGCAGCCAAGATCCTACGACAGATCTTCTCACTGAAGCTTTCTTT. The J gene is TRBJ1-1, the V gene TRBV4-1, with a weak D call TRBD1 (5 bases). The V end was cut by 0 bases, the J end by 4 bases, with 18 bases between. This CDR3 comprises 17 residues. CDR1 and CDR2 from the germline V gene are MGHRA and YSYEKL.

This clone has a single count. V and J are TRBV5-6 and TRBJ2-7, with 11 nucleotides matching TRBD2. Germline V gives CDR1 SGHDT, CDR2 YYEEEE. This CDR3 contains 16 residues. After removal of 0 bases from V and 5 bases from J, the junction contained 7 bases not matched to a gene. DNA for the CDR3: TGTGCCAGCAGCTTGGAAAGGAGACTAGCGGGAAACGAGCAGTACTTC. Protein: CASSLERRLAGNEQYF.

V is TRBV7-8 and J is TRBJ2-1; TRBD1 aligns across 7 bases. Germline lookup yields CDR1 SGHVS and CDR2 FQNEAQ. The V segment lost 0 bases and the J segment 4 bases; nucleotides outside the gene matches: 9. The CDR3 sequence is 17 residues long. This CDR3 is CASSLAIGGAKYNEQFF. The CDR3 DNA is TGTGCCAGCAGCTTAGCGATAGGGGGCGCGAAGTACAATGAGCAGTTCTTC. The entire variable domain, with the rest obtained from reference TRBV7-8 and TRBJ2-1, is as follows: GAGVSQSPRYKVAKRGQDVALRCDPISGHVSLFWYQQALGQGPEFLTYFQNEAQLDKSGLPSDRFFAERPEGSVSTLKIQRTQQEDSAVYLCASSLAIGGAKYNEQFFGPGTRLTVL.

The chain uses TRBV6-5 and TRBJ1-1, with 7 bases lining up with TRBD1. The germline gives CDR1 MNHEY, CDR2 SVGAGI. This CDR3 contains 13 residues. V shed 6 bases, J shed 5 bases, and the junction held 6 bases outside the gene matches. CDR3 amino acids: CASSQGGRTEAFF. The CDR3, as DNA: TGTGCCAGCAGCCAAGGGGGCAGGACTGAAGCTTTCTTT.